The 32 T cell receptor beta chains below come from one sample, sequenced in a study of blood T cell repertoires in COVID-19. Generated by immunoSEQ multiplex PCR, the TCRdb table keeps only in-frame clones and is missing some. The sample includes tens of thousands of clones, 80% to 95% of them seen just once. The sample taken for sequencing was peripheral blood. The receptors were sampled from a human donor with active COVID-19. The donor label of this sample is uncertain.

The chain combines TRBV9 with TRBJ2-7, with D possibly TRBD2 on 6 matching bases. The CDR3 sequence is 16 residues long. Looked up from germline, CDR1 is SGDLS and CDR2 is YYNGEE. The V end lost 0 bases, the J end lost 2 bases, and 15 bases lay between the germline ends. The DNA for the CDR3 is TGTGCCAGCAGCGTAGGGGCGGGGCGAAACCCCTACGAGCAGTACTTC. Amino acid sequence: CASSVGAGRNPYEQYF.

This sequence joins TRBV9 and TRBJ1-1; D is unresolved. There are 12 residues in the CDR3. Deletions cut 3 bases from V and 1 base from J, with 4 bases between. CDR1 SGDLS and CDR2 YYNGEE come from the germline V gene. As DNA, the CDR3 is TGTGCCAGCAGCGCAGGGAACACTGAAGCTTTCTTT. This gives the protein CASSAGNTEAFF.

The chain is built from TRBV7-8 and TRBJ1-1; 10 positions match TRBD1. This CDR3 is 15 amino acids long. The junction had 11 bases not matched to a gene; V was cut back by 2 bases and J by 11 bases. CDR1 and CDR2 from the germline V gene are SGHVS and FQNEAQ. The CDR3: CASSLQLAGTGVAFF. Written as DNA, the CDR3 is TGTGCCAGCAGCTTACAGTTGGCCGGGACAGGGGTTGCTTTCTTT.

The J gene is TRBJ2-3, the V gene TRBV23-1, with TRBD2 as a possible D gene (7 bases). TRBV23-1 is filed as an ORF, its function uncertain. The CDR3 is 17 amino acids. Trimming took 2 bases from V and 0 from J, leaving 15 bases between them. The CDR3 here is CASSQRGGSSSTDTQYF. The CDR3, as DNA: TGCGCCAGCAGTCAAAGGGGGGGATCCTCTAGCACAGATACGCAGTATTTT.

This chain uses TRBV5-8 with TRBJ1-5; 9 nucleotides line up with TRBD1. After removal of 6 bases from V and 5 bases from J, the junction contained 3 bases not matched to a gene. CDR1 is SGHTS and CDR2 is YDEGEE in the germline V gene. The CDR3 loop spans 13 amino acids. The CDR3 reads CASNTGGYQPQHF. In DNA form, the CDR3 reads TGTGCCAGCAATACAGGGGGCTATCAGCCCCAGCATTTT.

V usage is TRBV7-9 and J usage is TRBJ1-4; 7 positions agree with TRBD1. CDR1 is SEHNR, CDR2 FQNEAQ, per germline (reference sequence). CDR3 size: 15 residues. Unmatched junction bases numbered 3, after V lost 0 bases and J lost 5 bases. This chain's CDR3 is CASSLATGENEKLFF. The CDR3 DNA is TGTGCCAGCAGCTTAGCTACAGGGGAGAATGAAAAACTGTTTTTT.

The gene calls are TRBV7-9 and TRBJ2-7; 12 bases agree with TRBD2. There are 14 residues in the CDR3. Germline-derived CDR1 and CDR2 are SEHNR and FQNEAQ (reference sequence). V shed 5 bases and J 9 bases; nucleotides not matched to a gene: 8. The CDR3 DNA is TGTGCCAGCAGCCCCGGGACTAGCGGGTCGTCGCAGTACTTC. Translating it yields CASSPGTSGSSQYF.

The chain recombines TRBV6-2 or TRBV6-3 with TRBJ2-2, with 10 bases identical to TRBD2. J was trimmed by 4 bases and V by 6 bases; bases with no gene match: 23. The V gene's germline CDR1 is MNHEY and CDR2 SVGEGT. The CDR3 totals 21 residues. CDR3 sequence (DNA): TGTGCCAGCAGCGCCCGGAGAAAGGTCGAGCGGGGGGGCCAGGGCACCGGGGAGCTGTTTTTT. It encodes CASSARRKVERGGQGTGELFF.

The chain employs TRBV2 and TRBJ2-7, with 7 nucleotides matching TRBD1. The ends lost 6 bases at V and 2 bases at J; junction bases unmatched: 10. CDR1 is SNHLY, CDR2 FYNNEI, per germline. This CDR3 region has 15 residues. The CDR3 DNA follows: TGTGCCAGCAGCCCCCGGGACAGCGTTACCTACGAGCAGTACTTC. Translating it yields CASSPRDSVTYEQYF.

J is TRBJ2-2 and V is TRBV7-8; D unclear. Germline V lookup: CDR1 SGHVS, CDR2 FQNEAQ. The CDR3 is 15 residues long. Between the trimmed V and J ends, which lost 4 bases and 2 bases, there was a span of 11 bases. For the CDR3, the DNA is TGTGCCAGCAGCTATGACATTTCCAACACCGGGGAGCTGTTTTTT. It is translated as CASSYDISNTGELFF.

The genes are TRBV25-1 and TRBJ2-3; the match to TRBD1 covers 8 bases. Unmatched junction bases numbered 6, after V lost 3 bases and J lost 4 bases. Germline V lookup: CDR1 MGHDK, CDR2 SYGVNS. The CDR3 is made up of 15 amino acids. The CDR3 sequence: CASSDFRTGPDTQYF. The CDR3 DNA reads TGTGCCAGCAGTGACTTTAGGACAGGGCCAGATACGCAGTATTTT.

The chain is built from TRBV12-3 or TRBV12-4 and TRBJ2-2; possible D gene TRBD2, 6 bases. The CDR3 is 13 residues long. Trimming took 5 bases from V and 6 from J, leaving 10 bases between them. As DNA, the CDR3 is TGTGCCAGCAGTCCTGGCGGGGCCGGGGAGCTGTTTTTT. Residues: CASSPGGAGELFF.

This clone was counted a few times. Mismatch with germline at one junction end may stem from a read error. The chain joins TRBV6-6 to TRBJ2-7; D perhaps matches TRBD1 (6 bases). From germline, CDR1 is MNHNY and CDR2 SVGAGI (reference sequence). CDR3 length: 11 residues. In nucleotides, the CDR3 is TGTGCCAGCCTGTCGTGGGGGCAGTTGGATTTC. Translating it yields CASLSWGQLDF.

This rearrangement joins TRBV11-2 to TRBJ2-5; 9 positions match TRBD2. V shed 5 bases and J 5 bases; nucleotides not matched to a gene: 18. Germline CDR1 reads SGHAT; CDR2 reads FQNNGV. The CDR3 runs to 18 residues. The CDR3 sequence: CASSPRKTSGGRLETQYF. The CDR3 DNA follows: TGTGCCAGCAGCCCTAGGAAGACTAGCGGAGGGCGTTTGGAGACCCAGTACTTC.

The rearrangement links TRBV20-1 to TRBJ1-1; unclear D gene. Per the germline V gene, CDR1 is DFQATT and CDR2 is SNEGSKA (reference sequence). Trimming pared 3 bases from V and 8 bases from J, leaving 10 bases between. The CDR3 covers 11 residues. For the CDR3, the DNA is TGCAGTGCTAGGGGAGAGAGAGAAGCTTTCTTT. Amino acid sequence: CSARGEREAFF.

The chain combines TRBV10-3 with TRBJ1-3; D uncertain. V was cut by 6 bases and J by 1 base, with 19 bases left in between. The CDR3 is 17 residues long. Germline V gene lookup returns CDR1 ENHRY and CDR2 SYGVKD. In DNA, the CDR3 is TGTGCCATCAGATCGGTAAAGGGAGATCCTTCTGGAAACACCATATATTTT. Translated: CAIRSVKGDPSGNTIYF.

The chain recombines TRBV19 with TRBJ1-3, with unresolved D. CDR3 length: 17 residues. Germline values: CDR1 LNHDA, CDR2 SQIVND (reference sequence). Deletions cut 7 bases from V and 0 bases from J, with 19 bases between. The CDR3 protein is CASTSSFRDLSGNTIYF. The CDR3 DNA is TGTGCCAGTACCTCCTCCTTCCGGGATCTCTCTGGAAACACCATATATTTT.

The V call is TRBV19, the J call TRBJ1-4; D is unresolved. CDR3 size: 14 residues. Trimming took 6 bases from V and 12 from J, leaving 20 bases between them. The germline V gene encodes CDR1 LNHDA and CDR2 SQIVND (reference sequence). The CDR3: CASRAGGRLMELFF. The CDR3 DNA reads TGTGCCAGTAGAGCGGGTGGGCGGTTGATGGAACTGTTTTTT.

This clone was observed once. The V gene is TRBV2, the J gene TRBJ2-2; 7 nucleotides agree with TRBD1. In germline, CDR1 is SNHLY, CDR2 FYNNEI. V gave up 4 bases and J gave up 1 base; unmatched junction bases: 3. This CDR3 contains 15 residues. The chain's CDR3 is CASSGWDRNTGELFF. CDR3 nucleotides: TGTGCCAGCAGTGGCTGGGACAGGAACACCGGGGAGCTGTTTTTT.

CDR3 in amino acids: CASSENRGMNTEAFF. CDR3 in DNA: TGTGCCAGCAGTGAGAACAGGGGAATGAACACTGAAGCTTTCTTT. V usage is TRBV6-1 and J usage is TRBJ1-1; the match to TRBD1 covers 7 bases. This CDR3 is built from 15 residues. Germline V gene data show CDR1 as MNHNS and CDR2 as SASEGT. V was pared by 3 bases and J by 0 bases, with 4 bases of the junction left unmatched.

The chain uses TRBV28 and TRBJ2-7; 7 bases fit TRBD1. The germline gives CDR1 MDHEN, CDR2 SYDVKM. CDR3 size: 14 residues. V was clipped by 6 bases and J by 0 bases; unmatched bases: 5. The CDR3 loop is CASRPGDSSYEQYF. DNA of the CDR3: TGTGCCAGCAGACCAGGGGACAGCTCCTACGAGCAGTACTTC.

This clone was seen just once. The genes are TRBV14 and TRBJ2-2; 7 bases align to TRBD1. J lost 6 bases, V lost 0 bases, and 7 bases had no gene match. CDR1 SGHDN and CDR2 FVKESK come from the germline V gene. The CDR3 runs to 16 residues. The CDR3 is CASSQEHRGYAGELFF. The CDR3 DNA follows: TGTGCCAGCAGCCAAGAACACAGGGGATACGCCGGGGAGCTGTTTTTT.

The chain is built from TRBV7-2 and TRBJ1-6, with 8 bases fitting TRBD1. The CDR3 has 19 amino acids. Germline trimming cut 1 base from V and 2 bases from J; bases unmatched to any gene: 10. CDR1 and CDR2 from the germline V gene are SGHTA and FQGNSA. The chain's CDR3 is CASSLGTGWPGAYNSPLHF. The DNA for the CDR3 is TGTGCCAGCAGCTTAGGGACAGGGTGGCCAGGGGCCTATAATTCACCCCTCCACTTT.

This chain links TRBV27 with TRBJ1-3; no firm D call. V gave up 6 bases and J gave up 4 bases, with 13 bases separating them. The CDR3 runs 14 residues. Germline loops: CDR1 MNHEY, CDR2 SMNVEV (reference sequence). The CDR3 coding sequence is TGTGCCAGCAGCCCTCGGGAGGGAGGAAACACCATATATTTT. Its translation: CASSPREGGNTIYF.

The gene calls are TRBV27 and TRBJ2-7; 9 positions agree with TRBD1. The V gene end was trimmed by 4 bases and the J gene end by 2 bases; junction bases not matched to a gene: 3. The CDR3 covers 14 residues. Germline V CDR1 and CDR2: MNHEY, SMNVEV (reference sequence). CDR3 region: CASSWGQGAYEQYF. CDR3 nucleotides: TGTGCCAGCAGTTGGGGACAGGGTGCCTACGAGCAGTACTTC.

There are a few counts of this clone. The chain couples TRBV9 to TRBJ1-2, with D possibly TRBD1 on 5 matching bases. This CDR3 spans 16 amino acids. The V gene lost 0 bases and the J gene lost 3 bases, with 15 bases spanning the gap. Per germline, CDR1 SGDLS and CDR2 YYNGEE. The CDR3 nucleotides read TGTGCCAGCAGCGTAGACCCACGGGGGGTGGACTATGGCTACACCTTC. Translated, it gives CASSVDPRGVDYGYTF.

The V gene is TRBV10-3, the J gene TRBJ1-6; D call uncertain. The length of the CDR3 is 12 residues. CDR1 ENHRY and CDR2 SYGVKD come from the germline V gene. The ends were cut back, 11 bases at V and 7 bases at J, with 12 bases in the middle. CDR3 nucleotides: TGTGCCCACGGGGATGGAAATTCACCCCTCCACTTT. Translation: CAHGDGNSPLHF.

The chain is built from TRBV10-3 and TRBJ1-3; D gene uncertain. Germline loops: CDR1 ENHRY, CDR2 SYGVKD. The CDR3 runs 14 residues. Between the trimmed V and J ends, which lost 3 bases and 1 base, there was a span of 7 bases. The chain's CDR3 is CAISEQQSGNTIYF. In DNA form, the CDR3 reads TGTGCCATCAGTGAACAACAGTCTGGAAACACCATATATTTT.

The J gene is TRBJ1-1, the V gene TRBV7-8; D not certain. The CDR3 runs to 14 residues. Germline V gene data show CDR1 as SGHVS and CDR2 as FQNEAQ. Trimming removed 1 base from V and 6 bases from J, with 12 bases in between. Here the CDR3 reads CASSLGRVTPEAFF. CDR3 DNA sequence: TGTGCCAGCAGCTTAGGTCGCGTAACCCCTGAAGCTTTCTTT. Full variable domain (missing parts from reference TRBV7-8 and TRBJ1-1): GAGVSQSPRYKVAKRGQDVALRCDPISGHVSLFWYQQALGQGPEFLTYFQNEAQLDKSGLPSDRFFAERPEGSVSTLKIQRTQQEDSAVYLCASSLGRVTPEAFFGQGTRLTVV.

J is TRBJ2-7 and V is TRBV15, with 7 bases lining up with TRBD2. Germline CDR1 reads LNHNV; CDR2 reads YYDKDF (reference sequence). Trimming at V came to 0 bases and at J to 5 bases, leaving 4 bases not matched to a gene. There are 14 residues in the CDR3. The CDR3 DNA reads as TGTGCCACCAGCAGAGATTTGGGGGGGAACGAGCAGTACTTC. This sequence encodes CATSRDLGGNEQYF.

The genes are TRBV29-1 and TRBJ1-2, with 12 bases aligning to TRBD1. The CDR3 runs to 16 residues. Germline CDR1 and CDR2: SQVTM and ANQGSEA. The ends lost 4 bases at V and 3 bases at J; junction bases unmatched: 9. The CDR3 loop is CSVVGIGTGGDYGYTF. The CDR3, as DNA: TGCAGCGTTGTGGGTATCGGGACAGGGGGCGACTATGGCTACACCTTC.

The chain uses TRBV18 and TRBJ2-5; perhaps TRBD2 as D (7 bases). There are 16 residues in the CDR3. Germline CDR1 is KGHSH and CDR2 is LQKENI. Trimming pared 3 bases from V and 1 base from J, leaving 15 bases between. As DNA, the CDR3 is TGTGCCAGCTCACCTCTCGGGGGGCAAACCCAAGAGACCCAGTACTTC. It is translated as CASSPLGGQTQETQYF.